One sample yielded the 23 T cell receptor beta chains listed below, sequenced in a study of T cells after posttransplantation cyclophosphamide. The repertoire was sequenced with immunoSEQ multiplex PCR; TCRdb's copy has only in-frame clones and lacks some. This set yields tens of thousands of clones and no singletons; the top ten hold about 2.2%. Material: PBMCs. The receptors were sampled from a man aged 35 to 55 in good health, CMV-negative, and a related stem cell transplant donor.

This clone showed up many times. The chain links TRBV5-4 to TRBJ2-2; TRBD1 agrees at 8 bases. Germline CDR1 SGHNT, CDR2 YYREEE (reference sequence). The CDR3 has 15 amino acids. The trim removed 3 bases at V and 5 bases at J, leaving 6 bases unmatched. CDR3 bases: TGTGCCAGCAGCTCCCAGGGGGCTGGAACCGGGGAGCTGTTTTTT. The encoded protein is CASSSQGAGTGELFF.

This clone was picked up many times. This chain joins TRBV19 and TRBJ2-1; perhaps TRBD1 as D (6 bases). Trimming removed 8 bases from V and 0 bases from J, with 14 bases in between. CDR1 is LNHDA, CDR2 SQIVND, per germline (reference sequence). The CDR3 totals 15 residues. Here the CDR3 DNA reads TGTGCCAGTCGTCCGGGACACAACTCCTACAATGAGCAGTTCTTC. It codes for CASRPGHNSYNEQFF. The full variable domain, completed using reference TRBV19 and TRBJ2-1, is DGGITQSPKYLFRKEGQNVTLSCEQNLNHDAMYWYRQDPGQGLRLIYYSQIVNDFQKGDIAEGYSVSREKKESFPLTVTSAQKNPTAFYLCASRPGHNSYNEQFFGPGTRLTVL.

This clone was found many times. This chain links TRBV7-9 with TRBJ2-7, with D unresolved. The CDR3 runs to 12 residues. The ends were cut back, 2 bases at V and 5 bases at J, with 7 bases in the middle. The V gene's germline CDR1 is SEHNR and CDR2 FQNEAQ (reference sequence). This CDR3 is CASSLRSDEQYF. As DNA, the CDR3 is TGTGCCAGCAGCTTAAGGAGCGACGAGCAGTACTTC. The full variable domain, in which reference TRBV7-9 and TRBJ2-7 provide the parts outside the CDR3, is DTGVSQNPRHKITKRGQNVTFRCDPISEHNRLYWYRQTLGQGPEFLTYFQNEAQLEKSRLLSDRFSAERPKGSFSTLEIQRTEQGDSAMYLCASSLRSDEQYFGPGTRLTVT.

Ten or more counts support this clone. The CDR3 region has the DNA TGTGCCAGCAGCCAAGATTCGCAACGGTGGTTCTACGAGCAGTACTTC. It translates to CASSQDSQRWFYEQYF. The V and J genes are TRBV14 and TRBJ2-7, with D unresolved. Germline values: CDR1 SGHDN, CDR2 FVKESK. The CDR3 totals 16 residues. Trimming pared 0 bases from V and 3 bases from J, leaving 15 bases between. The variable domain in full, with the rest retrieved from reference TRBV14 and TRBJ2-7, is EAGVTQFPSHSVIEKGQTVTLRCDPISGHDNLYWYRRVMGKEIKFLLHFVKESKQDESGMPNNRFLAERTGGTYSTLKVQPAELEDSGVYFCASSQDSQRWFYEQYFGPGTRLTVT.

This clone was seen repeatedly, ten times or more. This rearrangement joins TRBV11-3 to TRBJ1-3; 7 bases match TRBD1. The V gene's germline CDR1 is SGHNT and CDR2 YENEEA. Losses at the gene ends were 5 bases for V and 2 bases for J; bases not matched to a gene: 3. CDR3 size: 14 residues. CDR3 nucleotide sequence: TGTGCCAGCAGCCTACAGGGGACTGGAAACACCATATATTTT. Protein product: CASSLQGTGNTIYF.

This clone occurred many times. The chain combines TRBV28 with TRBJ2-1; maybe TRBD2 (5 bases). CDR3 length: 16 amino acids. CDR1 and CDR2 (germline): MDHEN, SYDVKM. Trimming removed 1 base from V and 0 bases from J, with 10 bases in between. CDR3: CASSLYPGSSYNEQFF. The CDR3 bases are TGTGCCAGCAGTTTATACCCGGGGAGCTCCTACAATGAGCAGTTCTTC. The whole variable domain, filled in from reference TRBV28 and TRBJ2-1, reads DVKVTQSSRYLVKRTGEKVFLECVQDMDHENMFWYRQDPGLGLRLIYFSYDVKMKEKGDIPEGYSVSREKKERFSLILESASTNQTSMYLCASSLYPGSSYNEQFFGPGTRLTVL.

This clone has more than one count but fewer than ten. V usage is TRBV27 and J usage is TRBJ2-1, with D perhaps TRBD2 (6 bases). The CDR3 runs 14 residues. Looked up from germline, CDR1 is MNHEY and CDR2 is SMNVEV (reference sequence). The V end was cut by 6 bases, the J end by 3 bases, with 12 bases between. The CDR3 nucleotides read TGTGCCAGCAGCACCGGGACTTACTACAATGAGCAGTTCTTC. Protein product: CASSTGTYYNEQFF.

This clone came up a few times. The chain uses TRBV15 and TRBJ2-5; the match to TRBD2 covers 7 bases. The tail of the sequence fits TRBJ2-7 better, so the J call may be wrong. CDR3 length equals 13 residues. Germline V gene lookup returns CDR1 LNHNV and CDR2 YYDKDF (reference sequence). CDR3 amino acids: CATSGGGPYEQYF. The CDR3 DNA sequence: TGTGCCACCAGCGGGGGGGGTCCCTACGAGCAGTACTTC.

This clone has a count of ten or more. This chain joins TRBV2 and TRBJ1-1; D gene uncertain. The CDR3 runs to 13 residues. Per germline, CDR1 SNHLY and CDR2 FYNNEI. V lost 0 bases to trimming and J lost 7 bases, with 9 bases between them. CDR3 nucleotides: TGTGCCAGCAGTGAAGCGCGGCTCCATGAAGCTTTCTTT. This codes for CASSEARLHEAFF. Complete variable domain (other parts from reference TRBV2 and TRBJ1-1): EPEVTQTPSHQVTQMGQEVILRCVPISNHLYFYWYRQILGQKVEFLVSFYNNEISEKSEIFDDQFSVERPDGSNFTLKIRSTKLEDSAMYFCASSEARLHEAFFGQGTRLTVV.

This clone was found many times. The chain couples TRBV11-2 to TRBJ2-2; 7 nucleotides agree with TRBD1. The V and J ends lost 5 bases and 1 base, in that order; junction bases with no gene match: 7. The CDR3 totals 16 residues. Germline CDR1 and CDR2: SGHAT and FQNNGV. CDR3 DNA sequence: TGTGCCAGCAGCCGAAGGACAGGAATGAACACCGGGGAGCTGTTTTTT. Translating it yields CASSRRTGMNTGELFF.

This clone occurred many times. The chain joins TRBV7-8 to TRBJ2-1; 8 bases agree with TRBD1. The CDR3 spans 15 residues. J gave up 1 base and V 6 bases, and 5 bases lay outside the gene matches. CDR1 SGHVS and CDR2 FQNEAQ come from the germline V gene. CDR3 amino acids: CASSVYRGSYNEQFF. DNA of the CDR3: TGTGCCAGCAGTGTTTACAGGGGGTCCTACAATGAGCAGTTCTTC. The full variable domain, with the rest looked up from reference TRBV7-8 and TRBJ2-1, is GAGVSQSPRYKVAKRGQDVALRCDPISGHVSLFWYQQALGQGPEFLTYFQNEAQLDKSGLPSDRFFAERPEGSVSTLKIQRTQQEDSAVYLCASSVYRGSYNEQFFGPGTRLTVL.

This clone was found many times. The junction and the germline gene differ at one end; a read error may be behind it. The gene calls are TRBV7-7 and TRBJ2-5, with TRBD1 matching 8 bases. The germline CDR1 and CDR2 sequences are SSHAT and FNYEAQ (reference sequence). The CDR3 is 15 residues long. The CDR3 region has the DNA TGTGCTAGCAGCCTAATCGACAGGGGCGTGGAGACCCAGTACTTC. As protein: CASSLIDRGVETQYF.

Ten or more counts support this clone. The gene calls are TRBV5-4 and TRBJ2-2; D is uncertain. This CDR3 spans 16 amino acids. The V end was cut by 0 bases, the J end by 3 bases, with 12 bases between. CDR1 and CDR2 from the germline V gene are SGHNT and YYREEE (reference sequence). For the CDR3, the DNA is TGTGCCAGCAGCTTGGGGGTGACACGAGACACCGGGGAGCTGTTTTTT. This translates into CASSLGVTRDTGELFF. Filled out from reference TRBV5-4 and TRBJ2-2, the complete variable domain reads ETGVTQSPTHLIKTRGQQVTLRCSSQSGHNTVSWYQQALGQGPQFIFQYYREEENGRGNFPPRFSGLQFPNYSSELNVNALELDDSALYLCASSLGVTRDTGELFFGEGSRLTVL.

This clone was seen many times. The rearrangement uses TRBV5-1 and TRBJ2-3; 16 bases align to TRBD2. The CDR3 is made up of 17 amino acids. V lost 0 bases to trimming and J lost 4 bases; unmatched junction nucleotides: 2. The V gene's germline CDR1 is SGHRS and CDR2 YFSETQ. The CDR3: CASSLEGLAGGPDTQYF. The CDR3 DNA reads TGCGCCAGCAGCTTGGAGGGACTAGCGGGAGGGCCAGATACGCAGTATTTT.

This clone was seen at least ten times. The V and J genes are TRBV7-3 and TRBJ1-1; possibly TRBD1 for D (6 bases). Trimming left V 2 bases short and J 5 bases short, with 18 bases between. CDR3 length: 16 amino acids. Germline V gene data show CDR1 as SGHTA and CDR2 as FQGTGA. The CDR3 protein is CASSLYGGGIGTEAFF. The CDR3, as DNA: TGTGCCAGCAGCTTATATGGGGGGGGCATAGGTACTGAAGCTTTCTTT.

This clone was counted many times. CDR3 residues: CASSGQGLYGYTF. CDR3 DNA sequence: TGTGCCAGCAGCGGACAGGGACTATATGGCTACACCTTC. The chain employs TRBV28 and TRBJ1-2; the match to TRBD1 covers 8 bases. The V gene end was trimmed by 6 bases and the J gene end by 5 bases; junction bases not matched to a gene: 5. Per germline, CDR1 MDHEN and CDR2 SYDVKM. The CDR3 covers 13 residues.

This clone was recorded at least ten times. The CDR3 DNA sequence: TGTGCCAGCAGTCTAACAGGTTTTTTGGGCTACACCTTC. Its translation: CASSLTGFLGYTF. The rearrangement uses TRBV27 and TRBJ1-2, with D possibly matching TRBD1 (5 bases). In germline, CDR1 is MNHEY, CDR2 SMNVEV (reference sequence). This CDR3 contains 13 residues. V was pared by 5 bases and J by 8 bases, with 15 bases between.

This clone was recorded many times. The V call is TRBV7-9, the J call TRBJ2-2; 8 bases line up with TRBD2. Looked up from germline, CDR1 is SEHNR and CDR2 is FQNEAQ (reference sequence). The CDR3 extends over 12 amino acids. Germline trimming cut 8 bases from V and 7 bases from J; bases unmatched to any gene: 3. The CDR3 DNA reads as TGTGCCAGCCGCAGCGGGAGCGGGGAGCTGTTTTTT. Amino acid sequence: CASRSGSGELFF.

This clone was recorded at least ten times. The rearrangement joins TRBV4-1 to TRBJ1-5; D unclear. In germline, CDR1 is MGHRA, CDR2 YSYEKL. This CDR3 spans 14 amino acids. The germline V and J ends were trimmed by 1 base and 1 base, with 5 bases remaining between them. CDR3 nucleotide sequence: TGCGCCAGCAGCCAAGTTGGCAGCAATCAGCCCCAGCATTTT. This translates into CASSQVGSNQPQHF.

In this sample, this clone turned up many times. The V and J genes are TRBV28 and TRBJ1-2; D uncertain. Germline V gene lookup returns CDR1 MDHEN and CDR2 SYDVKM. The germline V and J ends were trimmed by 2 bases and 10 bases, with 8 bases remaining between them. The CDR3 loop spans 11 amino acids. The CDR3, as DNA: TGTGCCAGCAGTTTAGGAACAGACTACACCTTC. Translating gives CASSLGTDYTF.

This clone was observed at least ten times. V and J are TRBV7-6 and TRBJ1-3, with 8 bases that match TRBD1. This CDR3 is built from 17 residues. The V segment lost 2 bases and the J segment 4 bases; nucleotides outside the gene matches: 10. CDR1 SGHVS and CDR2 FNYEAQ come from the germline V gene. CDR3: CASSLNPMTGVGNTIYF. CDR3 in DNA: TGTGCCAGCAGCTTAAACCCGATGACAGGGGTGGGAAACACCATATATTTT.

This clone was recorded many times. The chain carries TRBV30 and TRBJ2-7; D ambiguous. V shed 0 bases and J shed 7 bases, with 10 bases lying between them. From germline, CDR1 is GTSNPN and CDR2 SVGIG (reference sequence). There are 12 residues in the CDR3. The CDR3 reads CAWSVQRPEQYF. CDR3 in DNA: TGTGCCTGGAGTGTTCAGCGTCCAGAGCAGTACTTC.

Ten or more counts support this clone. V and J are TRBV5-1 and TRBJ2-2; 8 bases line up with TRBD2. Germline V gene lookup returns CDR1 SGHRS and CDR2 YFSETQ. V shed 7 bases and J 4 bases; nucleotides not matched to a gene: 12. The CDR3 loop spans 16 amino acids. In DNA form, the CDR3 reads TGCGCCAGCTCCCCCCAGCCGGGGGGGGCCACCGGGGAGCTGTTTTTT. It yields the protein CASSPQPGGATGELFF.